This T cell receptor beta chain was identified during a study of identical twins (dated by TCRdb to the mid-2010s). With respect to the entire study: The study deep-sequenced TCR alpha and beta repertoires from monozygotic twins, unrelated adults of various ages and cord blood to test whether fetal clonotypes persist. Replicate twin experiments were performed at different times using different library preparation protocols to rule out contamination. The investigation overall reported the following: Compared with coincidental sharing between unrelated individuals, out-of-frame TCR alpha sequences shared between twins had an excess of sequences with low generation probability. Fewer insertions were carried by abundant cord blood beta clonotypes; a weaker similar trend was observed in young adult naive repertoires, while no such trend was observed in memory repertoires. Zero-insertion analyses could be partly confounded by invariant T cells such as MAIT and iNKT, although diverse VJ usage argued against such confounding for most clonotypes. Because the same donors could not be followed over many years, conclusions were based on cross-sectional statistical analysis. A weaker excess of twin sharing was found in beta out-of-frame sequences because the signal-to-noise ratio was lowered by fewer shared sequences. Recombination models systematically underestimated out-of-frame TCR alpha sharing in monozygotic twins but agreed with sharing between unrelated individuals.

This clonotype has ten or more counts. Its cognate antigen has yet to be identified. No quality values exist for individual bases; no much larger clone is one base distant. The library relied on 5' RACE. The listed sequencing device is Illumina HiSeq 2000. A universal primer binding site was introduced by template switching, and a unique molecular identifier was present in the final cDNA, enabling accurate counting of TCR cDNA molecules. Specific primers in the conserved constant-segment region were used to synthesize first-strand cDNA for TCR alpha and beta chains. To control for contamination, every cDNA library carried two barcodes: a SMART-Mk sample barcode plus Illumina barcodes. TruSeq adapter sequences and Illumina sample barcodes were added in two successive PCR steps. The TCR alpha and beta cDNA libraries were sequenced on the Illumina HiSeq platform using custom primers. In the source study's methods: MiGEC was used to process raw reads and extract unique molecular identifiers, and MiXCR was used to find CDR3 positions. Recombination models were inferred per individual with the repgenHMM and IGoR tools using an EM algorithm. The analysis of shared clonotypes was done with the tcR package in R, with sharing normalized by the product of cloneset sizes. Out-of-frame nonproductive sequences were analyzed to study raw recombination free of thymic and clonal selection effects. The raw public data were reprocessed by TCRdb itself: fastp quality trimming at Q25, MiXCR clonotype calling, in-frame beta chains only. Each entry merges the rows of one CDR3 protein and shows their most common DNA and genes. The V and J calls were determined by TCRdb, not by the authors. For this sample there are about 530,000 distinct CDR3 sequences; 15% appear just once. The top ten constitute roughly 0.42% of the sample.

Spanning cysteine to phenylalanine, the CDR3 consists of 15 amino acids. The CDR3 DNA has 45 bases and is translated from base 1. V loses 2 bases of germline sequence and J loses 5 bases, and the interval between the two ends is 12 bases. Only healthy Caucasian donors were included. The twin cohort consisted of three pairs of female monozygotic twins, all aged roughly 18 to 29 years. Positive isolation kits from Invitrogen were used to isolate the CD4+ and CD8+ T cell populations. These records were also assigned to another study, of yellow fever vaccine responses in identical twins. The second source states: According to the authors, the vaccine-induced T cell response in identical twins seemed to be partly convergent and partly specific to each individual. Focusing on identical twins, the study followed the T cell clones that responded to the vaccine, and did so with precision.

The sequencing sample was made of CD4+ T cells sorted from blood. The receptor was derived from a woman between 18 and 29 years old in good health. Recombination joined TRBV12-3 or TRBV12-4 with TRBJ2-2; a weak D assignment points to TRBD2 (5 bases agree). The DNA is TGTGCCAGCAGTTTAAAGGACTTAGGAACCGGGGAGCTGTTTTTT. Translated, this gives CASSLKDLGTGELFF.